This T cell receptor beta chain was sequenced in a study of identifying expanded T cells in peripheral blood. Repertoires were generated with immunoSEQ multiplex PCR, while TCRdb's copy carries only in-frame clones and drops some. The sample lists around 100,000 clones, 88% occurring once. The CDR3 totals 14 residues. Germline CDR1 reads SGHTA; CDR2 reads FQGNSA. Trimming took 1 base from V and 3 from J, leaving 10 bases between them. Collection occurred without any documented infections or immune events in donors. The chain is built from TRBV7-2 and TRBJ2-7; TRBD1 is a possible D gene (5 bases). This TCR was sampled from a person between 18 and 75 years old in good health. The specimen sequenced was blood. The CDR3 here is CASSLGPGNYEQYF. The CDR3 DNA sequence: TGTGCCAGCAGCTTAGGTCCAGGGAACTACGAGCAGTACTTC. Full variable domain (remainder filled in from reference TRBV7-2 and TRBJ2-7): GAGVSQSPSNKVTEKGKDVELRCDPISGHTALYWYRQSLGQGLEFLIYFQGNSAPDKSGLPSDRFSAERTGGSVSTLTIQRTQQEDSAVYLCASSLGPGNYEQYFGPGTRLTVT.